This TCR beta chain was identified during a study of shared clonotypes between healthy human individuals. This CDR3 has 15 residues. CDR1 is SQVTM, CDR2 ANQGSEA, per germline. The V segment lost 5 bases and the J segment 7 bases; nucleotides outside the gene matches: 11. This clone was recorded many times. Sequencing was performed with immunoSEQ multiplex PCR; in TCRdb, only in-frame clones are kept and a portion is missing. The sample contains more than 400,000 clones, around 85% of which appear only once. The unsorted samples had around 86 million PBMCs used for genomic DNA. V gene TRBV29-1 combines with J gene TRBJ2-2; the match to TRBD2 covers 9 bases. Input material: PBMCs. The clonotype was recovered from a woman aged 40 to 50 in good health. Some clones in this sample may be carry-over from other donors' samples. CDR3 in DNA: TGCAGCGTTTTATCGTCTAGCGGGGCCCGCGGGGAGCTGTTTTTT. This translates into CSVLSSSGARGELFF.